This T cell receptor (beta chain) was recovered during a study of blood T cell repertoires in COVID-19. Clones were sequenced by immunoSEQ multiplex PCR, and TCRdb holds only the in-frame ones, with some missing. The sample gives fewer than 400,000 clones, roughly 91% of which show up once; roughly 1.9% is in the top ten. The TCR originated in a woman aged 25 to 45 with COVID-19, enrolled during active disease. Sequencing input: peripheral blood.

DNA for the CDR3: TGTGCCAGCAGTGAGGAGCGGGGGTTGTACAATGAGCAGTTCTTC. Translation: CASSEERGLYNEQFF. This chain links TRBV2 with TRBJ2-1, with 8 bases matching TRBD2. The trim removed 3 bases at V and 4 bases at J, leaving 5 bases unmatched. Looked up from germline, CDR1 is SNHLY and CDR2 is FYNNEI. The CDR3 contains 15 residues.